The sequence of this TCR beta chain was determined in a study of T cell repertoires in cytomegalovirus infection (dated by TCRdb to between 2018 and 2020). For the wider study: Peptide stimulations targeted recently identified HLA-C-restricted CMV epitopes, whose presentation resists viral immunomodulation, together with well-studied HLA-B-restricted epitopes. Because public TCR beta signatures pointed to carriage of CMV infection together with the matching HLA type, the HLA type of each donor mattered for the analysis. The investigation overall reported the following: In both this cohort and an independent cohort of a few hundred donors, the cumulative frequency of public TCR beta family members distinguished carriers of CMV infection plus the relevant HLA type. The ex vivo response was dominated by HLA-C-restricted CMV-specific TCR beta clonotypes, which also provided the single most frequent clonotype in two of eight donors.

The sample's treatment or condition label, decoded: in vitro stimulation with specific CMV peptide epitopes to enrich CMV-specific T cells. Sequencing took place on an Illumina HiSeq 1500. The public reads were quality trimmed at Q25 with fastp and then assembled into clones with MiXCR by TCRdb, keeping productive beta chains. Entries are consolidated by CDR3 protein sequence, retaining the most common genes and DNA. Across this sample there are some 800,000 distinct CDR3 sequences, with 32% seen only once. The top ten constitute approximately 13% of the sample. This clonotype occurred a few times. What antigen it recognizes has not been identified. Base qualities are not provided; no much larger clone lies one nucleotide away. The CDR3 runs 16 residues from the cysteine to the phenylalanine. Only the CDR3 portion is preserved as DNA: 48 bases, with reading frame beginning at the first base. The V end loses 5 bases and the J end loses 2 bases, and a stretch of 17 bases separates them. The germline V gene yields MNHEY for CDR1 and SVGEGT for CDR2.

This clonotype was obtained from a human donor in good health (CMV status not recorded). Some clones in this sample may be carry-over from other donors' samples. The rearranged chain carries TRBV6-2 or TRBV6-3 and TRBJ2-3; a tentative D call is TRBD2 (6 bases match). Sequenced here: cultured CD8+ T cells from PBMCs, sampled from culture after CMV antigen stimulation. The CDR3 reads as follows: CASSTSTREDTDTQYF. DNA sequence: TGTGCCAGCAGTACCTCTACTAGGGAGGACACAGATACGCAGTATTTT.